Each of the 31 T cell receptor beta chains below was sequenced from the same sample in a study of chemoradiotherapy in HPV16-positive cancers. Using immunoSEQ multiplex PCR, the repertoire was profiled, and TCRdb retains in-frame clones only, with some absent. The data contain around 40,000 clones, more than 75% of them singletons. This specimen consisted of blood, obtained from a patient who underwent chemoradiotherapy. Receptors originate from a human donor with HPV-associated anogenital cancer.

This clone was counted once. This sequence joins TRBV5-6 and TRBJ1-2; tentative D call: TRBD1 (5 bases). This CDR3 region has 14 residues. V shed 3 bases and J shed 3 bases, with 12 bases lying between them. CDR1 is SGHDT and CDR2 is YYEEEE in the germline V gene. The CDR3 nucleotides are TGTGCCAGCAGCTGGGGAGGGGTGGACTATGGCTACACCTTC. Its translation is CASSWGGVDYGYTF. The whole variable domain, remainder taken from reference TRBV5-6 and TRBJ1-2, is DAGVTQSPTHLIKTRGQQVTLRCSPKSGHDTVSWYQQALGQGPQFIFQYYEEEERQRGNFPDRFSGHQFPNYSSELNVNALLLGDSALYLCASSWGGVDYGYTFGSGTRLTVV.

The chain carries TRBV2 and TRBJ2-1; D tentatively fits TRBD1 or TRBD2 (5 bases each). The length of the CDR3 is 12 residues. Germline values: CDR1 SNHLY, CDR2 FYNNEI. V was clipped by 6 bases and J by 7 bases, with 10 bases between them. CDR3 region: CASRGDPNEQFF. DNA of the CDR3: TGTGCCAGCAGGGGGGATCCTAATGAGCAGTTCTTC.

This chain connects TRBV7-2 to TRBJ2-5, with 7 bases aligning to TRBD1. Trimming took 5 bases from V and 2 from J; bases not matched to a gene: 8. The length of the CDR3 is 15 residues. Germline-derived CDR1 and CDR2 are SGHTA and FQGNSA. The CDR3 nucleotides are TGTGCCAGCAGCGCCCGGGACAGCTCACAAGAGACCCAGTACTTC. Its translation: CASSARDSSQETQYF. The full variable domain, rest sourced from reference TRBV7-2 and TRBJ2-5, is GAGVSQSPSNKVTEKGKDVELRCDPISGHTALYWYRQSLGQGLEFLIYFQGNSAPDKSGLPSDRFSAERTGGSVSTLTIQRTQQEDSAVYLCASSARDSSQETQYFGPGTRLLVL.

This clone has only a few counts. CDR3 bases: TGTGCCATCAGTGACCTTTCCTTGAACACTGAAGCTTTCTTT. This codes for CAISDLSLNTEAFF. This sequence joins TRBV10-3 and TRBJ1-1; no clear D. CDR3 size: 14 residues. Trimming pared 3 bases from V and 0 bases from J, leaving 8 bases between. Per germline, CDR1 ENHRY and CDR2 SYGVKD.

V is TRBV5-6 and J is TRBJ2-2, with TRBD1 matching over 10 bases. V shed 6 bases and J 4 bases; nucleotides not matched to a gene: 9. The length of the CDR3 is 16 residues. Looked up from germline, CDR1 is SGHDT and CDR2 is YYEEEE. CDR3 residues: CASNNRDRGFTGELFF. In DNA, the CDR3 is TGTGCCAGCAACAACCGGGACAGGGGATTCACCGGGGAGCTGTTTTTT.

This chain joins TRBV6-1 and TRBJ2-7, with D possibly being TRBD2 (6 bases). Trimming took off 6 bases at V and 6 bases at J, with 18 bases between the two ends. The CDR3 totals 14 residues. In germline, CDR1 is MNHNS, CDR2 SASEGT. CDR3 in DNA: TGTGCCAGCAGGAGGTGGGGGGACTTCAGCGAGCAGTACTTC. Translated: CASRRWGDFSEQYF.

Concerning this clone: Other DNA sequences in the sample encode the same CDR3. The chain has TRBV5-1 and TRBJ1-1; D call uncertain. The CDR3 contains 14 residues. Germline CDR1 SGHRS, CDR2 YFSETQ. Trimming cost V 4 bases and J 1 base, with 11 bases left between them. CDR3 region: CASSLDAGNTEAFF. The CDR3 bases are TGCGCCAGCAGCCTGGATGCAGGGAACACTGAAGCTTTCTTT.

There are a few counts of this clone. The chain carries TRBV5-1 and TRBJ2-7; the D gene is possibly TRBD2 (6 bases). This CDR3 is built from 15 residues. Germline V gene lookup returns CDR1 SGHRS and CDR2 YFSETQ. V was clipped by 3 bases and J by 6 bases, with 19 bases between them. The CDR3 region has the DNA TGCGCCAGCAGCTCGGGGTCCCATTGGGGAGGCGAGCAGTACTTC. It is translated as CASSSGSHWGGEQYF.

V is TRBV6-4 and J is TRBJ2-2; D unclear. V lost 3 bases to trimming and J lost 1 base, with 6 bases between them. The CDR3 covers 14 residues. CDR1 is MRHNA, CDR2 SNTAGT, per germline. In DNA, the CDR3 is TGTGCCAGCAGTGAACGAGAGAACACCGGGGAGCTGTTTTTT. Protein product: CASSERENTGELFF.

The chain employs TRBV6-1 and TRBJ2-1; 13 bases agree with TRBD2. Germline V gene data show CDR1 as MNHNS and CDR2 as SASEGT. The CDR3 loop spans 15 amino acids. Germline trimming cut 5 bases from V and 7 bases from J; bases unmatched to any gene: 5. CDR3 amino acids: CASSPAGLAGNEQFF. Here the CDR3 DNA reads TGTGCCAGCAGTCCTGCGGGACTAGCGGGAAATGAGCAGTTCTTC.

The CDR3, as DNA: TGTGCCTGGAGTGTAACTGGGGGGGGGACTGAAAAACTGTTTTTT. This translates into CAWSVTGGGTEKLFF. The chain has TRBV30 and TRBJ1-4; perhaps TRBD1 as D (5 bases). This CDR3 has 15 amino acids. The germline V gene encodes CDR1 GTSNPN and CDR2 SVGIG (reference sequence). Trimming stripped 0 bases from V and 7 bases from J, with 15 bases between.

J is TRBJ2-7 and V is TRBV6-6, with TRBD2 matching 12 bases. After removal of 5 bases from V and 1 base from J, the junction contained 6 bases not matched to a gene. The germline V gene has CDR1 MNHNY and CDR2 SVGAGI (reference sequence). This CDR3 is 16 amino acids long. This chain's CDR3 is CASSHGTSGFSYEQYF. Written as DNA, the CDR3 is TGTGCCAGCAGTCACGGGACTAGCGGGTTTTCCTACGAGCAGTACTTC.

CDR3 sequence reads: CASSYRGQTIEAFF. The CDR3 DNA is TGTGCCAGCAGTTACAGGGGACAGACTATTGAAGCTTTCTTT. The chain links TRBV6-5 to TRBJ1-1; 7 bases line up with TRBD1. This CDR3 is built from 14 residues. Germline V gene lookup returns CDR1 MNHEY and CDR2 SVGAGI. Trimming removed 2 bases from V and 7 bases from J; junction bases left unmatched: 7.

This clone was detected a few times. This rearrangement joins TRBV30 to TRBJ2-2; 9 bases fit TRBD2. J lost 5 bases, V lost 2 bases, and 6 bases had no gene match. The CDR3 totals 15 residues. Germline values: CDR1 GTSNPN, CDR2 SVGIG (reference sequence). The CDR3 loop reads CAWSPIGLATGELFF. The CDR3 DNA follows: TGTGCCTGGAGTCCGATCGGACTAGCGACCGGGGAGCTGTTTTTT.

CDR3 coding DNA: TGCGCCAGCAGCCACGGACGGGACAATGAGCAGTTCTTC. Residues: CASSHGRDNEQFF. The chain couples TRBV5-1 to TRBJ2-1; no reliable D call. Germline loops: CDR1 SGHRS, CDR2 YFSETQ. Trimming cost V 4 bases and J 5 bases, with 10 bases left between them. This CDR3 is 13 amino acids long.

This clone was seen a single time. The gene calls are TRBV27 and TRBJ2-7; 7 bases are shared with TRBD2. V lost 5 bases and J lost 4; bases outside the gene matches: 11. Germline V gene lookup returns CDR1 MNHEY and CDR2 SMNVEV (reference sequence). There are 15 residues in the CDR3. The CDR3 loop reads CASSPLTSGEYEQYF. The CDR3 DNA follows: TGTGCCAGCAGTCCCCTCACCAGCGGGGAGTACGAGCAGTACTTC.

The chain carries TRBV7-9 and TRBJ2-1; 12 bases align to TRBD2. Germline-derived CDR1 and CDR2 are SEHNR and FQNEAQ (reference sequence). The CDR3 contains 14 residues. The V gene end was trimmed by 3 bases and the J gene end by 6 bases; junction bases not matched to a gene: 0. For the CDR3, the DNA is TGTGCCAGCAGCTTGACTAGCGGGGGCAATGAGCAGTTCTTC. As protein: CASSLTSGGNEQFF.

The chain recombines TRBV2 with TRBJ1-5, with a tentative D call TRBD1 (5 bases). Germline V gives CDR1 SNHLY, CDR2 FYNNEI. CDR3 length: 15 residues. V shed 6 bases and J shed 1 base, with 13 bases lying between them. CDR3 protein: CASSPGPSSNQPQHF. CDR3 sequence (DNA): TGTGCCAGCAGCCCAGGGCCCTCCAGCAATCAGCCCCAGCATTTT.

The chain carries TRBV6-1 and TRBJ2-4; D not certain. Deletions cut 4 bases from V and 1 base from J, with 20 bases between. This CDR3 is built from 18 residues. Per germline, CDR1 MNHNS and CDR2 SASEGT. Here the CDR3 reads CASSALGSSGSAKNIQYF. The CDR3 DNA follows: TGTGCCAGCAGTGCTTTAGGATCCTCCGGGTCTGCCAAAAACATTCAGTACTTC.

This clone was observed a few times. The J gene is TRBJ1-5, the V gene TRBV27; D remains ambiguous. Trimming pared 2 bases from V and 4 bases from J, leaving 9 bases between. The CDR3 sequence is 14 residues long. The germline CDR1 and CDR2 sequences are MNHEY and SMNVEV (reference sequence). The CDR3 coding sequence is TGTGCCAGCAGTTTAGACGGGTGGAATCAGCCCCAGCATTTT. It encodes CASSLDGWNQPQHF.

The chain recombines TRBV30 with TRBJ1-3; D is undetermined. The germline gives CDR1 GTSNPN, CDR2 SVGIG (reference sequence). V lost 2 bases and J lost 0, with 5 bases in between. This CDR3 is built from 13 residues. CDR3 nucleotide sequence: TGTGCCTGGAGTCCACTCTCTGGAAACACCATATATTTT. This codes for CAWSPLSGNTIYF. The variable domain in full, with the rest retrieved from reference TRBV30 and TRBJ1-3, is SQTIHQWPATLVQPVGSPLSLECTVEGTSNPNLYWYRQAAGRGLQLLFYSVGIGQISSEVPQNLSASRPQDRQFILSSKKLLLSDSGFYLCAWSPLSGNTIYFGEGSWLTVV.

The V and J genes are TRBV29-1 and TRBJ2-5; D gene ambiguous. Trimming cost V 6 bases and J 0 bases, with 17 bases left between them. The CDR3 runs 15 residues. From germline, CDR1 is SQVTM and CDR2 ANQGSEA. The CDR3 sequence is CSVQFGSQYQETQYF. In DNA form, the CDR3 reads TGCAGCGTCCAATTCGGGTCCCAGTACCAAGAGACCCAGTACTTC.

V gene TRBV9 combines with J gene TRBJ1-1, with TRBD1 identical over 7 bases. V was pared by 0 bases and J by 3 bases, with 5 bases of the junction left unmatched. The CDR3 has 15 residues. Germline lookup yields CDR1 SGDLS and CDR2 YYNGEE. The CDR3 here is CASSVGQGGDTEAFF. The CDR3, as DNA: TGTGCCAGCAGCGTAGGCCAGGGGGGGGACACTGAAGCTTTCTTT.

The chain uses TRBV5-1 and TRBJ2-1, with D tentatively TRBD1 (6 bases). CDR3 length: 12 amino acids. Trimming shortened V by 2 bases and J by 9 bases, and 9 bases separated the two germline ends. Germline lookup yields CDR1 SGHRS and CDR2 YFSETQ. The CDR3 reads CASSFEQGEQFF. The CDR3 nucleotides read TGCGCCAGCAGCTTTGAACAGGGTGAGCAGTTCTTC.

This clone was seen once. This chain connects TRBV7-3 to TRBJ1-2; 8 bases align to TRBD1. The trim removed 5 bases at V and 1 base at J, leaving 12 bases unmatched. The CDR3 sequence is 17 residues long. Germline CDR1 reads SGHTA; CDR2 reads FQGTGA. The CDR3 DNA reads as TGTGCCAGCAGCCCTCGGACAGGGCAACTTCTTAACTATGGCTACACCTTC. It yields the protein CASSPRTGQLLNYGYTF.

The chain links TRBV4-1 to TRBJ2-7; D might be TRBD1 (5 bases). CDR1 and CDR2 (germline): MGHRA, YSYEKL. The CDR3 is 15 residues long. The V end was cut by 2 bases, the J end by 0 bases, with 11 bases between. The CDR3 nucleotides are TGCGCCAGCAGCCAAAGGACACCACTCTCCTACGAGCAGTACTTC. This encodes CASSQRTPLSYEQYF.

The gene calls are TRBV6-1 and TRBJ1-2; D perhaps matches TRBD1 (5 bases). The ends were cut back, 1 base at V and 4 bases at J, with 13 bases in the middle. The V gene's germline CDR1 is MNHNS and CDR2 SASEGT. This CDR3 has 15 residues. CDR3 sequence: CASSEVGGGFYGYTF. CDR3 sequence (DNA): TGTGCCAGCAGTGAAGTCGGGGGGGGGTTCTATGGCTACACCTTC.

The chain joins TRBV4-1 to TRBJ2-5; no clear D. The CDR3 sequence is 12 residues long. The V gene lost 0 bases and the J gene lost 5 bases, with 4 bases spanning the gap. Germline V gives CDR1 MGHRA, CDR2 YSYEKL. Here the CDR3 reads CASSQDFETQYF. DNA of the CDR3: TGCGCCAGCAGCCAAGATTTCGAGACCCAGTACTTC.

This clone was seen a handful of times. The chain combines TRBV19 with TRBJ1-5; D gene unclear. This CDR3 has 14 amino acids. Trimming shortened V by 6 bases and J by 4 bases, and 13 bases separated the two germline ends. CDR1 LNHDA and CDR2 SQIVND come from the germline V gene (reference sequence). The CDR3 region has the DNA TGTGCCAGTAGCTGGGGTATGCTTAATCAGCCCCAGCATTTT. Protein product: CASSWGMLNQPQHF.

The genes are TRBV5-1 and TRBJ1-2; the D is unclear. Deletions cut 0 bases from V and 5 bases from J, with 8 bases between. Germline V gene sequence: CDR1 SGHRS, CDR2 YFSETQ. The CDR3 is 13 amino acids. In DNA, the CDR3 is TGCGCCAGCAGCTTGGCCGACGGTTATGGCTACACCTTC. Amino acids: CASSLADGYGYTF. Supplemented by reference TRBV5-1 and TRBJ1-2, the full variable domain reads KAGVTQTPRYLIKTRGQQVTLSCSPISGHRSVSWYQQTPGQGLQFLFEYFSETQRNKGNFPGRFSGRQFSNSRSEMNVSTLELGDSALYLCASSLADGYGYTFGSGTRLTVV.

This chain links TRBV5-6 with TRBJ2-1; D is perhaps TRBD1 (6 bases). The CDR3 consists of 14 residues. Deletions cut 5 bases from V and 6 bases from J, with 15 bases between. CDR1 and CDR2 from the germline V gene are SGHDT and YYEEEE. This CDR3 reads CASSEQGRFNEQFF. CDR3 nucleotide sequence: TGTGCCAGCAGTGAACAGGGTCGGTTCAATGAGCAGTTCTTC.